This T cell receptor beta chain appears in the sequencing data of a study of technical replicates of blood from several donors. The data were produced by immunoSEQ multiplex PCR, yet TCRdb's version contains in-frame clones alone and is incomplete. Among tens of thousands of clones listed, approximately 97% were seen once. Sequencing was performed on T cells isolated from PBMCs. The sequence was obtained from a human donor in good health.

For the CDR3, the DNA is TGCAGCGTTGGGAGACAGGGAGGAGAAAAACTGTTTTTT. Translating gives CSVGRQGGEKLFF. The gene calls are TRBV29-1 and TRBJ1-4; 7 bases agree with TRBD1. CDR3 size: 13 residues. From germline, CDR1 is SQVTM and CDR2 ANQGSEA. The ends lost 4 bases at V and 8 bases at J; junction bases unmatched: 7.